This T cell receptor (beta chain) was profiled in a study of lymphopenia after photon versus proton radiotherapy. The CDR3 is made up of 15 amino acids. Germline trimming cut 2 bases from V and 3 bases from J; bases unmatched to any gene: 2. Germline CDR1 and CDR2: SGHNT and YENEEA. The assay was immunoSEQ multiplex PCR, and TCRdb's table has in-frame clones only and misses some. The sample records 45,000 to 65,000 clones, around 90% being singletons. The TCR sequence derives from a woman aged 40 to 50 with cholangiocarcinoma. Specimen: peripheral blood, collected from a patient treated with photon-based radiotherapy. The chain uses TRBV11-3 and TRBJ2-1, with 9 bases lining up with TRBD1. CDR3 residues: CASSLKGQGYNEQFF. The CDR3 bases are TGTGCCAGCAGCTTAAAGGGACAGGGCTACAATGAGCAGTTCTTC. Together with reference TRBV11-3 and TRBJ2-1, the CDR3 gives the full variable domain: EAGVVQSPRYKIIEKKQPVAFWCNPISGHNTLYWYLQNLGQGPELLIRYENEEAVDDSQLPKDRFSAERLKGVDSTLKIQPAELGDSAVYLCASSLKGQGYNEQFFGPGTRLTVL.